The next 20 T cell receptor beta chains were all read from a single sample in a study of graft-versus-host responses after intestinal transplantation. Measured with immunoSEQ multiplex PCR; TCRdb has only the in-frame clones, and not every one. The sample gives around 23,000 clones, approximately 85% of which show up once; around 0.97% is in the top ten. The sample was PBMCs, taken around 440 days after intestinal transplant. These receptors were taken from a human patient who received an intestinal transplant, so some T cells may come from the graft donor.

The chain joins TRBV18 to TRBJ1-5; D uncertain. The V end was cut by 4 bases, the J end by 0 bases, with 13 bases between. The CDR3 totals 16 residues. The germline gives CDR1 KGHSH, CDR2 LQKENI. CDR3 protein: CASSQKSTDSNQPQHF. CDR3 coding DNA: TGTGCCAGCTCACAAAAAAGCACTGATAGCAATCAGCCCCAGCATTTT.

The V gene is TRBV6-9, the J gene TRBJ2-7; perhaps TRBD2 as D (5 bases). Deletions cut 5 bases from V and 0 bases from J, with 14 bases between. CDR1 MNHGY and CDR2 SVAAGI come from the germline V gene. The CDR3 has 15 amino acids. CDR3 region: CASSGKTGSSYEQYF. DNA for the CDR3: TGTGCCAGCAGTGGGAAAACGGGGAGCTCCTACGAGCAGTACTTC.

The J gene is TRBJ2-1, the V gene TRBV5-6; weak D call: TRBD2 (5 bases). CDR1 is SGHDT and CDR2 is YYEEEE in the germline V gene. This CDR3 is 11 amino acids long. V was pared by 5 bases and J by 9 bases, with 9 bases between. The CDR3: CASSLGGEQFF. The CDR3 coding sequence is TGTGCCAGCAGTCTCGGAGGTGAGCAGTTCTTC. The full variable domain, completed using reference TRBV5-6 and TRBJ2-1, is DAGVTQSPTHLIKTRGQQVTLRCSPKSGHDTVSWYQQALGQGPQFIFQYYEEEERQRGNFPDRFSGHQFPNYSSELNVNALLLGDSALYLCASSLGGEQFFGPGTRLTVL.

The chain has TRBV11-3 and TRBJ2-7; TRBD2 aligns across 7 bases. The V gene end was trimmed by 3 bases and the J gene end by 3 bases; junction bases not matched to a gene: 5. CDR3 size: 14 residues. The germline CDR1 and CDR2 sequences are SGHNT and YENEEA. The CDR3 nucleotides read TGTGCCAGCAGCTTGAGCGGGGAGATCTACGAGCAGTACTTC. Residues: CASSLSGEIYEQYF. Supplemented by reference TRBV11-3 and TRBJ2-7, the full variable domain reads EAGVVQSPRYKIIEKKQPVAFWCNPISGHNTLYWYLQNLGQGPELLIRYENEEAVDDSQLPKDRFSAERLKGVDSTLKIQPAELGDSAVYLCASSLSGEIYEQYFGPGTRLTVT.

V gene TRBV29-1 combines with J gene TRBJ2-5; D is unresolved. This CDR3 spans 12 amino acids. V lost 4 bases, J lost 5 bases, and 11 bases lay in between. CDR1 SQVTM and CDR2 ANQGSEA come from the germline V gene. CDR3 DNA sequence: TGCAGCGTTGGAAGGGTCGGGGAGACCCAGTACTTC. Amino acids: CSVGRVGETQYF. Full variable domain (rest looked up from reference TRBV29-1 and TRBJ2-5): SAVISQKPSRDICQRGTSLTIQCQVDSQVTMMFWYRQQPGQSLTLIATANQGSEATYESGFVIDKFPISRPNLTFSTLTVSNMSPEDSSIYLCSVGRVGETQYFGPGTRLLVL.

V is TRBV6-5 and J is TRBJ1-5; no definite D call. Per germline, CDR1 MNHEY and CDR2 SVGAGI. The CDR3 runs to 15 residues. V lost 2 bases and J 1 base, leaving 9 bases between the germline ends. Here the CDR3 DNA reads TGTGCCAGCAGTTACGCAGTCTGGAGCAATCAGCCCCAGCATTTT. Translated: CASSYAVWSNQPQHF.

This clone was seen a single time. The V and J genes are TRBV5-1 and TRBJ2-2; D is undetermined. Germline values: CDR1 SGHRS, CDR2 YFSETQ. The CDR3 length is 13 residues. V was trimmed by 0 bases and J by 5 bases, leaving 5 bases between them. The CDR3 here is CASSLALTGELFF. The CDR3 DNA reads TGCGCCAGCAGCTTGGCTCTGACCGGGGAGCTGTTTTTT.

This clone has a handful of counts. The rearrangement links TRBV11-2 to TRBJ2-7; D gene ambiguous. Germline loops: CDR1 SGHAT, CDR2 FQNNGV. The CDR3 is 15 amino acids. V dropped 1 base and J dropped 2 bases, with 12 bases sitting between them. This CDR3 is CASSLGSGWTYEQYF. The CDR3, as DNA: TGTGCCAGCAGCTTAGGTTCTGGGTGGACCTACGAGCAGTACTTC. The whole variable domain, filled in from reference TRBV11-2 and TRBJ2-7, reads EAGVAQSPRYKIIEKRQSVAFWCNPISGHATLYWYQQILGQGPKLLIQFQNNGVVDDSQLPKDRFSAERLKGVDSTLKIQPAKLEDSAVYLCASSLGSGWTYEQYFGPGTRLTVT.

V usage is TRBV6-5 and J usage is TRBJ2-3, with D unresolved. This CDR3 comprises 15 residues. V dropped 0 bases and J dropped 1 base, with 8 bases sitting between them. Per germline, CDR1 MNHEY and CDR2 SVGAGI. CDR3 amino acids: CASSYSGLGTDTQYF. The CDR3 coding sequence is TGTGCCAGCAGTTACTCGGGCCTGGGCACAGATACGCAGTATTTT.

This sequence joins TRBV5-1 and TRBJ1-1; no reliable D call. The CDR3 is made up of 14 amino acids. The germline V gene has CDR1 SGHRS and CDR2 YFSETQ. V was pared by 0 bases and J by 6 bases, with 12 bases between. CDR3 loop: CASSLEGQASEAFF. As DNA, the CDR3 is TGCGCCAGCAGCTTGGAAGGGCAGGCCTCTGAAGCTTTCTTT. The full variable domain, its missing parts supplied by reference TRBV5-1 and TRBJ1-1, is KAGVTQTPRYLIKTRGQQVTLSCSPISGHRSVSWYQQTPGQGLQFLFEYFSETQRNKGNFPGRFSGRQFSNSRSEMNVSTLELGDSALYLCASSLEGQASEAFFGQGTRLTVV.

This clone occurred once. The V and J genes are TRBV28 and TRBJ1-2, with 10 nucleotides matching TRBD1. The germline CDR1 and CDR2 sequences are MDHEN and SYDVKM. The CDR3 contains 15 residues. J gave up 4 bases and V 2 bases, and 4 bases lay outside the gene matches. The DNA of the CDR3 is TGTGCCAGCAGTTTAAGACAGGGGGCGTCCTATGGCTACACCTTC. Translated, it gives CASSLRQGASYGYTF.

For the CDR3, the DNA is TGCAGCGTTGAAAATTTATGGGCGCAGTATTTT. Translated, it gives CSVENLWAQYF. J is TRBJ2-3 and V is TRBV29-1; D gene ambiguous. V was pared by 2 bases and J by 10 bases, with 10 bases between. The germline CDR1 and CDR2 sequences are SQVTM and ANQGSEA. CDR3 length: 11 amino acids.

CDR3 sequence (DNA): TGTGCCAGCACCCAAGCGGGAGGGCCTTGGGAGCAGTACTTC. This sequence encodes CASTQAGGPWEQYF. V is TRBV6-6 and J is TRBJ2-7; TRBD2 matches at 10 bases. This CDR3 is built from 14 residues. Germline lookup yields CDR1 MNHNY and CDR2 SVGAGI (reference sequence). The V gene end was trimmed by 7 bases and the J gene end by 7 bases; junction bases not matched to a gene: 10.

The chain is built from TRBV7-3 and TRBJ1-2; D remains ambiguous. Trimming removed 4 bases at V and 6 bases at J, with 24 bases between. This CDR3 contains 17 residues. The V gene's germline CDR1 is SGHTA and CDR2 FQGTGA. The CDR3 coding sequence is TGTGCCAGCAGCTCCGTTGTGAGGGCCACCGTAACGCATGGCTACACCTTC. This sequence encodes CASSSVVRATVTHGYTF.

The chain has TRBV19 and TRBJ2-4; 8 nucleotides line up with TRBD1. The CDR3 loop spans 15 amino acids. Germline CDR1 reads LNHDA; CDR2 reads SQIVND (reference sequence). Trimming removed 9 bases from V and 1 base from J; junction bases left unmatched: 8. The CDR3 nucleotides are TGTGCCAGCACAGGGGGTGGATGGGCCAAAAACATTCAGTACTTC. It specifies CASTGGGWAKNIQYF.

This chain connects TRBV9 to TRBJ2-2; 7 nucleotides align to TRBD2. The germline V gene encodes CDR1 SGDLS and CDR2 YYNGEE. V shed 5 bases and J 2 bases; nucleotides not matched to a gene: 6. This CDR3 has 15 amino acids. CDR3 loop: CASRTTGGNTGELFF. Here the CDR3 DNA reads TGTGCCAGCAGAACGACGGGGGGTAACACCGGGGAGCTGTTTTTT.

The chain uses TRBV5-1 and TRBJ1-1, with D perhaps matching TRBD1 (5 bases). Trimming shortened V by 4 bases and J by 2 bases, and 9 bases separated the two germline ends. The germline V gene has CDR1 SGHRS and CDR2 YFSETQ. This CDR3 region has 13 residues. CDR3 bases: TGCGCCAGCAGCAAAGACAGCAACACTGAAGCTTTCTTT. It yields the protein CASSKDSNTEAFF.

This clone was observed a handful of times. The V gene is TRBV5-1, the J gene TRBJ2-7, with D possibly being TRBD1 (5 bases). Per the germline V gene, CDR1 is SGHRS and CDR2 is YFSETQ. The CDR3 is 15 amino acids. V dropped 1 base and J dropped 1 base, with 12 bases sitting between them. The CDR3 loop is CASSLYATGSYEQYF. The DNA for the CDR3 is TGCGCCAGCAGCTTGTATGCAACAGGATCCTACGAGCAGTACTTC.

This chain uses TRBV5-6 with TRBJ1-5; perhaps TRBD1 as D (6 bases). Germline-derived CDR1 and CDR2 are SGHDT and YYEEEE. CDR3 length: 17 residues. V lost 4 bases and J 2 bases, leaving 19 bases between the germline ends. CDR3 DNA sequence: TGTGCCAGCAGCCGTTTTAACAGGGTCAGGGGCAATCAGCCCCAGCATTTT. Translated, it gives CASSRFNRVRGNQPQHF.

The chain uses TRBV7-6 and TRBJ2-3, with 10 bases lining up with TRBD2. V was clipped by 4 bases and J by 1 base; unmatched bases: 2. Germline assignment: CDR1 SGHVS and CDR2 FNYEAQ. The CDR3 contains 15 residues. CDR3 sequence (DNA): TGTGCCAGCAGCTCTGGGACTAGCGGCACAGATACGCAGTATTTT. Protein sequence: CASSSGTSGTDTQYF.